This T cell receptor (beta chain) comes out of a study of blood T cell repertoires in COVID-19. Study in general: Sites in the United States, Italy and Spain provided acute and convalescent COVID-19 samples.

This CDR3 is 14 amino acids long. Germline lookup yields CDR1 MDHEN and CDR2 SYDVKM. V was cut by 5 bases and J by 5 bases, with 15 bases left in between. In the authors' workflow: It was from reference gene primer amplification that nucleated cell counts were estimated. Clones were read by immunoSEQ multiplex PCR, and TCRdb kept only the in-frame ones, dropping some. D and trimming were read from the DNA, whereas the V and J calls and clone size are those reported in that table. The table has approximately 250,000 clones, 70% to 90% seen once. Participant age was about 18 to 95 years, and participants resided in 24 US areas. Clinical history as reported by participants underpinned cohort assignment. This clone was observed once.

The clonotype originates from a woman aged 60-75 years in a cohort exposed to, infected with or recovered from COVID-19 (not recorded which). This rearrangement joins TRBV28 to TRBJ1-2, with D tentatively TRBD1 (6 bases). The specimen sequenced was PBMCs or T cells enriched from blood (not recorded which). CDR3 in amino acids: CASSQRDIGYGYTF. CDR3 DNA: TGTGCCAGCAGTCAGCGGGACATCGGATATGGCTACACCTTC.